These 30 T cell receptor beta chains originate from one sample sequenced in a study of naive CD8 T cells in extremely preterm neonates. Points from the study as a whole: Relative to older groups, preterm infants had shorter, less trimmed CDR3s with fewer N additions.

Clones were read by immunoSEQ multiplex PCR, and TCRdb kept only the in-frame ones, dropping some. Of around 25,000 clones listed, approximately 88% are singletons. Antigen specificity for these receptors is unknown. Preterm samples came from extremely preterm deliveries at about 22-28 weeks. The sequenced material came from naive CD8+ T cells from cord blood. The origin of the receptors is a boy who was born preterm.

About this clone: Germline is not matched at one junction end, which may reflect a read error. CDR3 amino acids: CTSSVSGAGYTF. DNA for the CDR3: TGTACCAGCAGCGTTAGCGGTGCTGGCTACACCTTC. The chain combines TRBV9 with TRBJ1-2; D unresolved. Germline V gene sequence: CDR1 SGDLS, CDR2 YYNGEE. The CDR3 extends over 12 amino acids.

The CDR3 region is CASSQDRGRSPLHF. CDR3 sequence (DNA): TGCGCCAGCAGCCAAGACAGGGGGCGTTCACCCCTCCACTTT. V usage is TRBV4-3 and J usage is TRBJ1-6; 8 bases align to TRBD1. V dropped 0 bases and J dropped 9; count of bases not matched to a gene: 1. The CDR3 contains 14 residues. CDR1 and CDR2 (germline): LGHNA, YSLEER.

The V and J genes are TRBV19 and TRBJ1-2; TRBD1 aligns across 11 bases. V dropped 4 bases and J dropped 4; count of bases not matched to a gene: 2. CDR3 size: 14 residues. The germline CDR1 and CDR2 sequences are LNHDA and SQIVND (reference sequence). This CDR3 reads CASSTGTGGYGYTF. The CDR3 DNA sequence: TGTGCCAGTAGTACCGGGACAGGGGGCTATGGCTACACCTTC.

Concerning this clone: This CDR3 is also generated by other DNA sequences in the sample. The chain carries TRBV7-9 and TRBJ2-7, with unresolved D. Germline loops: CDR1 SEHNR, CDR2 FQNEAQ (reference sequence). This CDR3 has 11 amino acids. Trimming removed 2 bases at V and 4 bases at J, with 3 bases between. CDR3 nucleotide sequence: TGTGCCAGCAGCTTACATTACGAGCAGTACTTC. This encodes CASSLHYEQYF.

This clone was seen only once. The rearrangement links TRBV7-9 to TRBJ1-1, with a tentative D call TRBD1 (5 bases). Per the germline V gene, CDR1 is SEHNR and CDR2 is FQNEAQ (reference sequence). The CDR3 consists of 12 residues. Deletions cut 5 bases from V and 5 bases from J, with 9 bases between. The CDR3 DNA reads TGTGCCAGCAGCCCGACAGATACTGAAGCTTTCTTT. Translated: CASSPTDTEAFF.

Remarks on this clone: Other DNA sequences in this sample translate to the same CDR3. The chain uses TRBV5-6 and TRBJ2-7; D gene ambiguous. This CDR3 is 11 amino acids long. V was shortened by 4 bases and J by 2 bases, with 4 bases between the two germline ends. The V gene's germline CDR1 is SGHDT and CDR2 YYEEEE. The CDR3 spells CASSGTYEQYF. In nucleotides, the CDR3 is TGTGCCAGCAGCGGGACCTACGAGCAGTACTTC.

J is TRBJ2-5 and V is TRBV9, with D possibly matching TRBD2 (5 bases). The CDR3 sequence is 13 residues long. Germline V gives CDR1 SGDLS, CDR2 YYNGEE. Trimming left V 4 bases short and J 2 bases short, with 9 bases between. The CDR3 here is CASSPDSQETQYF. CDR3 bases: TGTGCCAGCAGCCCGGACTCGCAAGAGACCCAGTACTTC.

This sequence joins TRBV11-2 and TRBJ1-1; D remains unclear. CDR3 length: 13 amino acids. Trimming shortened V by 1 base and J by 2 bases, and 5 bases separated the two germline ends. Germline V CDR1 and CDR2: SGHAT, FQNNGV. Written as DNA, the CDR3 is TGTGCCAGCAGCTTAGGGGGAAACACTGAAGCTTTCTTT. Its translation: CASSLGGNTEAFF.

The chain employs TRBV19 and TRBJ1-2, with 7 bases identical to TRBD1. Per the germline V gene, CDR1 is LNHDA and CDR2 is SQIVND (reference sequence). V trimming: 5 bases; J trimming: 4 bases; junction bases outside the gene matches: 4. The CDR3 spans 13 residues. The DNA for the CDR3 is TGTGCCAGTAGTCAGGCAGGGGGCTATGGCTACACCTTC. Its translation: CASSQAGGYGYTF.

J is TRBJ2-7 and V is TRBV11-3; 7 positions agree with TRBD2. The trim removed 1 base at V and 3 bases at J, leaving 0 bases unmatched. The CDR3 extends over 13 amino acids. CDR1 and CDR2 from the germline V gene are SGHNT and YENEEA. As DNA, the CDR3 is TGTGCCAGCAGCTTAGGGACTAGCTACGAGCAGTACTTC. Its translation: CASSLGTSYEQYF. The whole variable domain, remainder taken from reference TRBV11-3 and TRBJ2-7, is EAGVVQSPRYKIIEKKQPVAFWCNPISGHNTLYWYLQNLGQGPELLIRYENEEAVDDSQLPKDRFSAERLKGVDSTLKIQPAELGDSAVYLCASSLGTSYEQYFGPGTRLTVT.

V usage is TRBV27 and J usage is TRBJ1-2; 9 positions agree with TRBD1. CDR1 and CDR2 from the germline V gene are MNHEY and SMNVEV (reference sequence). The CDR3 contains 11 residues. V lost 8 bases to trimming and J lost 5 bases; unmatched junction nucleotides: 0. The CDR3 is CASGTGYGYTF. The CDR3 nucleotides read TGTGCCAGCGGGACAGGGTATGGCTACACCTTC.

As to this clone: The identical CDR3 is also encoded by other nucleotide sequences in the sample. CDR3 sequence reads: CASGLDSYEQYF. CDR3 DNA: TGTGCTAGTGGTTTGGACAGCTACGAGCAGTACTTC. The V call is TRBV12-5, the J call TRBJ2-7; no definite D call. V was trimmed by 1 base and J by 3 bases, leaving 4 bases between them. The CDR3 covers 12 residues. Germline CDR1 is LGHNT and CDR2 is FRNRAP.

The chain recombines TRBV10-1 with TRBJ2-5; 11 bases are shared with TRBD2. Germline V gene data show CDR1 as WNHNN and CDR2 as SYGVQD (reference sequence). The CDR3 length is 15 residues. The trim removed 3 bases at V and 4 bases at J, leaving 4 bases unmatched. In DNA form, the CDR3 reads TGCGCCAGCAGTGAAGCTAGCGGGGGGCTAGAGACCCAGTACTTC. Translation gives CASSEASGGLETQYF.

J is TRBJ1-2 and V is TRBV6-5; TRBD1 matches at 9 bases. Germline V gene data show CDR1 as MNHEY and CDR2 as SVGAGI. V lost 0 bases to trimming and J lost 8 bases; unmatched junction nucleotides: 7. CDR3 length equals 15 residues. CDR3 sequence reads: CASSYSRTGGGGYTF. As DNA, the CDR3 is TGTGCCAGCAGTTACTCGAGAACAGGGGGCGGAGGCTACACCTTC.

The J gene is TRBJ1-2, the V gene TRBV29-1, with D possibly being TRBD1 (6 bases). Germline values: CDR1 SQVTM, CDR2 ANQGSEA. V was pared by 0 bases and J by 1 base, with 6 bases between. The CDR3 runs to 13 residues. The CDR3 spells CSVEEGHNYGYTF. The CDR3 nucleotides are TGCAGCGTTGAAGAGGGACATAACTATGGCTACACCTTC.

The rearrangement links TRBV5-8 to TRBJ1-2, with D maybe TRBD1 (5 bases). Germline loops: CDR1 SGHTS, CDR2 YDEGEE. There are 13 residues in the CDR3. V shed 2 bases and J shed 7 bases, with 12 bases lying between them. Here the CDR3 DNA reads TGTGCCAGCAGCTTCCGGAGCGACAGTGGCTACACCTTC. Translation: CASSFRSDSGYTF.

V and J are TRBV12-5 and TRBJ2-1, with D uncertain. Trimming shortened V by 1 base and J by 5 bases, and 6 bases separated the two germline ends. Germline CDR1 and CDR2: LGHNT and FRNRAP. The CDR3 runs 13 residues. The CDR3, as DNA: TGTGCTAGTGGTTTGGGACAAAACAATGAGCAGTTCTTC. It specifies CASGLGQNNEQFF.

On this clone: Other DNA sequences from this sample encode an identical CDR3 as well. V gene TRBV4-2 combines with J gene TRBJ1-1; weak D call: TRBD1 (6 bases). V was shortened by 3 bases and J by 1 base, with 6 bases between the two germline ends. Germline values: CDR1 LGHNA, CDR2 YNFKEQ. CDR3 length equals 13 residues. CDR3 nucleotide sequence: TGTGCCAGCAGCCAGGGACAGAACACTGAAGCTTTCTTT. It is translated as CASSQGQNTEAFF.

The chain links TRBV27 to TRBJ2-3, with 7 bases lining up with TRBD1. Trimming took 0 bases from V and 3 from J; bases not matched to a gene: 3. This CDR3 spans 15 amino acids. The germline V gene encodes CDR1 MNHEY and CDR2 SMNVEV (reference sequence). CDR3 sequence: CASSLSRGWTDTQYF. Written as DNA, the CDR3 is TGTGCCAGCAGTTTATCCAGGGGGTGGACAGATACGCAGTATTTT.

As regards this clone: Given a much more abundant clone one base away, this may be a read error. The J gene is TRBJ2-7, the V gene TRBV14, with TRBD1 matching 11 bases. The V and J ends lost 5 bases and 3 bases, in that order; junction bases with no gene match: 0. The CDR3 totals 13 residues. Germline assignment: CDR1 SGHDN and CDR2 FVKESK. CDR3 sequence reads: CASSGTGGYEQYF. As DNA, the CDR3 is TGTGCCAGCAGCGGGACAGGGGGCTACGAGCAGTACTTC.

The chain joins TRBV7-2 to TRBJ2-7; 8 bases map to TRBD2. CDR1 is SGHTA and CDR2 is FQGNSA in the germline V gene. The CDR3 is made up of 15 amino acids. V shed 3 bases and J 3 bases; nucleotides not matched to a gene: 7. CDR3 DNA: TGTGCCAGCAGCTTGTCCCAGCGGGGGAACTACGAGCAGTACTTC. This gives the protein CASSLSQRGNYEQYF.

The rearrangement joins TRBV21-1 to TRBJ2-3; the DNA was not used to check the table's D call, TRBD2. TRBV21-1 is described as a pseudogene. CDR3 size: 15 residues. CDR3 loop: CASSKGLAGADTQYF. The CDR3, as DNA: TGTGCCAGCAGCAAGGGACTAGCGGGGGCAGATACGCAGTATTTT.

The chain has TRBV11-2 and TRBJ2-7, with 10 nucleotides matching TRBD1. This CDR3 has 12 residues. Germline V gene lookup returns CDR1 SGHAT and CDR2 FQNNGV. V lost 4 bases and J lost 6; bases outside the gene matches: 0. Here the CDR3 DNA reads TGTGCCAGCAGCTGGACAGGGGGCGAGCAGTACTTC. It translates to CASSWTGGEQYF. Variable domain in full (rest from reference TRBV11-2 and TRBJ2-7): EAGVAQSPRYKIIEKRQSVAFWCNPISGHATLYWYQQILGQGPKLLIQFQNNGVVDDSQLPKDRFSAERLKGVDSTLKIQPAKLEDSAVYLCASSWTGGEQYFGPGTRLTVT.

The chain recombines TRBV30 with TRBJ1-1, with D hard to call. This CDR3 region has 12 residues. Germline assignment: CDR1 GTSNPN and CDR2 SVGIG (reference sequence). Trimming pared 2 bases from V and 6 bases from J, leaving 10 bases between. This CDR3 is CAWSTTFAEAFF. The CDR3 coding sequence is TGTGCCTGGAGTACTACTTTCGCTGAAGCTTTCTTT.

This rearrangement joins TRBV5-1 to TRBJ1-1; 11 nucleotides agree with TRBD1. The CDR3 runs 16 residues. Per the germline V gene, CDR1 is SGHRS and CDR2 is YFSETQ. V lost 0 bases to trimming and J lost 6 bases; unmatched junction nucleotides: 7. CDR3: CASSLGTGGARAEAFF. The CDR3 DNA reads TGCGCCAGCAGCTTGGGGACAGGGGGCGCTCGGGCTGAAGCTTTCTTT. Full variable domain (missing parts from reference TRBV5-1 and TRBJ1-1): KAGVTQTPRYLIKTRGQQVTLSCSPISGHRSVSWYQQTPGQGLQFLFEYFSETQRNKGNFPGRFSGRQFSNSRSEMNVSTLELGDSALYLCASSLGTGGARAEAFFGQGTRLTVV.

The chain uses TRBV28 and TRBJ1-1, with no clear D. The germline V and J ends were trimmed by 2 bases and 4 bases, with 5 bases remaining between them. CDR1 is MDHEN, CDR2 SYDVKM, per germline. The CDR3 covers 12 residues. This CDR3 is CASSLPGTEAFF. CDR3 in DNA: TGTGCCAGCAGTTTACCAGGCACTGAAGCTTTCTTT. Full variable domain (missing parts from reference TRBV28 and TRBJ1-1): DVKVTQSSRYLVKRTGEKVFLECVQDMDHENMFWYRQDPGLGLRLIYFSYDVKMKEKGDIPEGYSVSREKKERFSLILESASTNQTSMYLCASSLPGTEAFFGQGTRLTVV.

V gene TRBV6-6 combines with J gene TRBJ1-1, with 8 positions matching TRBD1. The V gene end was trimmed by 2 bases and the J gene end by 4 bases; junction bases not matched to a gene: 0. The CDR3 is made up of 13 amino acids. Looked up from germline, CDR1 is MNHNY and CDR2 is SVGAGI (reference sequence). CDR3 sequence (DNA): TGTGCCAGCAGTTACGGACAGGGCACTGAAGCTTTCTTT. This gives the protein CASSYGQGTEAFF.

As concerns this clone: Other DNA sequences in this specimen translate into the identical CDR3. The chain has TRBV27 and TRBJ1-2; maybe TRBD1 (6 bases). CDR3 size: 12 residues. Germline CDR1 and CDR2: MNHEY and SMNVEV (reference sequence). Trimming took off 4 bases at V and 4 bases at J, with 7 bases between the two ends. Here the CDR3 reads CASSSRGYGYTF. The CDR3 DNA sequence: TGTGCCAGCAGTTCCAGGGGCTATGGCTACACCTTC.

This CDR3 reads CASSHVWANTEAFF. In DNA, the CDR3 is TGCGCCAGCAGCCACGTTTGGGCGAACACTGAAGCTTTCTTT. This chain uses TRBV4-1 with TRBJ1-1; D not certain. Germline V gives CDR1 MGHRA, CDR2 YSYEKL. This CDR3 contains 14 residues. V was trimmed by 3 bases and J by 1 base, leaving 9 bases between them.

In this sample, this clone turned up a few times. This chain links TRBV4-1 with TRBJ1-5; D is possibly TRBD1 (5 bases). The CDR3 covers 14 residues. The germline V gene has CDR1 MGHRA and CDR2 YSYEKL. V was shortened by 1 base and J by 7 bases, with 11 bases between the two germline ends. The CDR3 nucleotides are TGCGCCAGCAGCCAAGCGGAAGGGGACCAGCCCCAGCATTTT. Its translation: CASSQAEGDQPQHF.